This T cell receptor beta chain originates from a study of shared clonotypes between healthy human individuals. Whole-study results and caveats: An expected dependence of interdonor clonotype sharing on sequencing depth was noted.

Each PCR replicate run on unsorted PBMC took in about 300 ng DNA, around 30,000 T cell genomes. Only in-frame clones appear in the TCRdb table, and some are missing; sequencing was by immunoSEQ multiplex PCR. The sample records around 480,000 clones, 60% to 80% being singletons. Comment on this clone: The target antigen is unknown.

Samples left unsorted employed approximately 83 million PBMCs for genomic DNA. The V gene end was trimmed by 8 bases and the J gene end by 6 bases; junction bases not matched to a gene: 10. CDR1 and CDR2 from the germline V gene are SEHNR and FQNEAQ (reference sequence). The CDR3 has 13 amino acids. What was sequenced was PBMCs. This TCR was sampled from a middle-aged woman in good health. Some clones in this sample may be carry-over from other donors' samples. The chain uses TRBV7-9 and TRBJ2-7, with 7 bases lining up with TRBD2. The CDR3 loop reads CASGASGYPEQYF. CDR3 nucleotides: TGTGCCAGCGGGGCTAGCGGTTACCCCGAGCAGTACTTC. Full variable domain (remainder filled in from reference TRBV7-9 and TRBJ2-7): DTGVSQNPRHKITKRGQNVTFRCDPISEHNRLYWYRQTLGQGPEFLTYFQNEAQLEKSRLLSDRFSAERPKGSFSTLEIQRTEQGDSAMYLCASGASGYPEQYFGPGTRLTVT.